This T cell receptor (beta chain) was identified during a study of neoadjuvant nivolumab and ipilimumab in lung cancer. About the study: The combination arm added day-1 ipilimumab 1 mg/kg to nivolumab 3 mg/kg on days 1, 15, 29.

The study's findings and limits: Pathologic regression was not significantly tied to TCR clonality. Higher pretherapy blood TCR richness went with higher resected-tumor richness. From pretherapy to surgery, tumor richness and clonality rose with dual therapy.

This clone has just one count. Its specificity is unknown. The same CDR3 can be traced to other DNA sequences in this sample. Produced via immunoSEQ multiplex PCR; TCRdb's table is partial and in-frame only. The sample lists about 18,000 clones, more than 75% occurring once. The receptor was isolated from an adult with non-small cell lung cancer. Sequencing used tumor tissue, obtained after neoadjuvant nivolumab, alone or with ipilimumab, at or shortly before surgery.

Here the CDR3 reads CASSLAGTDYEQYF. The CDR3 bases are TGCGCCAGCAGCTTAGCCGGGACGGACTACGAGCAGTACTTC. The chain has TRBV5-1 and TRBJ2-7; D could derive from TRBD1 or TRBD2 (5 bases each). Germline CDR1 is SGHRS and CDR2 is YFSETQ. V lost 2 bases, J lost 3 bases, and 12 bases lay in between. This CDR3 is 14 amino acids long.